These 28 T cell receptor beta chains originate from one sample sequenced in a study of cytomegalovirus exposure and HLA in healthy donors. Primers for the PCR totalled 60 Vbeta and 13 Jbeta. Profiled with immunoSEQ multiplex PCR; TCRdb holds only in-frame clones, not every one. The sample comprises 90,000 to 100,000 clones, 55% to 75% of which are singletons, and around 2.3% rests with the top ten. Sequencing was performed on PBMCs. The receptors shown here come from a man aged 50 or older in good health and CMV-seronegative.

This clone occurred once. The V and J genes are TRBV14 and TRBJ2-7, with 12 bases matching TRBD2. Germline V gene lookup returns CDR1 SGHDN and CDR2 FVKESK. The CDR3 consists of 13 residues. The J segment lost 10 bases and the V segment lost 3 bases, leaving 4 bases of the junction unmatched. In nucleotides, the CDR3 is TGTGCCAGCAGCCAGACTAGCGGGAGTGCACAGTACTTC. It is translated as CASSQTSGSAQYF. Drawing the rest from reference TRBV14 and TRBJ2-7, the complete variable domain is EAGVTQFPSHSVIEKGQTVTLRCDPISGHDNLYWYRRVMGKEIKFLLHFVKESKQDESGMPNNRFLAERTGGTYSTLKVQPAELEDSGVYFCASSQTSGSAQYFGPGTRLTVT.

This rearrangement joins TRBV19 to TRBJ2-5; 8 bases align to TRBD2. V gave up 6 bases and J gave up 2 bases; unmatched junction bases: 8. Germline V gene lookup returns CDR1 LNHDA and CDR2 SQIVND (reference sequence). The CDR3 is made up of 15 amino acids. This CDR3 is CASRRVAGLQETQYF. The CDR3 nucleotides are TGTGCCAGTAGAAGGGTAGCGGGATTACAAGAGACCCAGTACTTC.

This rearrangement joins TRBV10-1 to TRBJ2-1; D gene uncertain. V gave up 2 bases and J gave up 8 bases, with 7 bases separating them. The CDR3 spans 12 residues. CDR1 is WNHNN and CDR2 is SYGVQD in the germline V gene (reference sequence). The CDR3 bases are TGCGCCAGCAGTGAGGGCCTGCATGAGCAGTTCTTC. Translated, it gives CASSEGLHEQFF.

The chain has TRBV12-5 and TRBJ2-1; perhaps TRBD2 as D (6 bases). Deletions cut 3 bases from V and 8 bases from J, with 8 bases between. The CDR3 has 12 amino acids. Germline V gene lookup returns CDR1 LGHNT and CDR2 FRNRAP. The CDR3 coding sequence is TGTGCTAGTGGTTTAAGGAGGGATGAGCAGTTCTTC. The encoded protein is CASGLRRDEQFF.

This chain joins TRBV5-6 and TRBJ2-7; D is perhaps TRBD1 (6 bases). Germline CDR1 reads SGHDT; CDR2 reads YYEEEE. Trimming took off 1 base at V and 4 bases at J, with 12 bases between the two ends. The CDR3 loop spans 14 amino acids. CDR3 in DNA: TGTGCCAGCAGCTTGTCCAGGGGAGTGTACGAGCAGTACTTC. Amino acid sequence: CASSLSRGVYEQYF.

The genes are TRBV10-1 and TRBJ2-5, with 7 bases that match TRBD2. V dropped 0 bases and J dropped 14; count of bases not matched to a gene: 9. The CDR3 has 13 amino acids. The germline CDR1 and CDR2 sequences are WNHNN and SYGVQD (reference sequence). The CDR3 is CASSESFREVRYF. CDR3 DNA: TGCGCCAGCAGTGAGTCATTTCGGGAGGTTCGATACTTC.

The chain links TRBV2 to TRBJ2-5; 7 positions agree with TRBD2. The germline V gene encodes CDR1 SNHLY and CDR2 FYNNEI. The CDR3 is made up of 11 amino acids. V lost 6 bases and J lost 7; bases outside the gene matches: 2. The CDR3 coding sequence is TGTGCCAGCAGAGGCGGGGGGACCCAGTACTTC. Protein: CASRGGGTQYF.

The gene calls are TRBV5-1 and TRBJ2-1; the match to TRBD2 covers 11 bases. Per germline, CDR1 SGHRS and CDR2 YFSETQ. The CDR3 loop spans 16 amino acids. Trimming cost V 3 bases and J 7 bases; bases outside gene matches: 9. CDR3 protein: CASSSVAGGPRNEQFF. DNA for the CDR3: TGCGCCAGCAGCTCCGTAGCGGGGGGGCCGAGGAATGAGCAGTTCTTC.

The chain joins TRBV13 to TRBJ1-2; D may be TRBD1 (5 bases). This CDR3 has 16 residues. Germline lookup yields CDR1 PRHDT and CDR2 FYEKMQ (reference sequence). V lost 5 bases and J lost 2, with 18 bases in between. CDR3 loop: CASSLDRRGSNYGYTF. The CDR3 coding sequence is TGTGCCAGCAGCCTGGACCGGAGGGGCAGCAACTATGGCTACACCTTC.

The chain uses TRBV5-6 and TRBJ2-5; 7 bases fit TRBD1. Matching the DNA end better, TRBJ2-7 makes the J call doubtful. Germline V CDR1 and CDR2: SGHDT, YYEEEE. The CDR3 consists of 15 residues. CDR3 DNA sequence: TGTGCCAGCACCCTTTGGGGGACAGACCTCTACGAGCAGTACTTC. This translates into CASTLWGTDLYEQYF.

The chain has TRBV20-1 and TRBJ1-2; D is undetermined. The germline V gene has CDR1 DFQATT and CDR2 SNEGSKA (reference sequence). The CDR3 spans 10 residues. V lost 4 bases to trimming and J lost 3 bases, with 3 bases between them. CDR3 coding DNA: TGCAGTGCTACGTACTATGGCTACACCTTC. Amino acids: CSATYYGYTF.

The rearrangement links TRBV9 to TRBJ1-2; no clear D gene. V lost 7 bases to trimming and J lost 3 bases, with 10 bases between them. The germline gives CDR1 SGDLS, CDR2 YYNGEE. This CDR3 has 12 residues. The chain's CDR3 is CASGGIYYGYTF. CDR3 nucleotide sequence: TGTGCCAGCGGAGGGATTTACTATGGCTACACCTTC. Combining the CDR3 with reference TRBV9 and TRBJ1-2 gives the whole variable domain DSGVTQTPKHLITATGQRVTLRCSPRSGDLSVYWYQQSLDQGLQFLIQYYNGEERAKGNILERFSAQQFPDLHSELNLSSLELGDSALYFCASGGIYYGYTFGSGTRLTVV.

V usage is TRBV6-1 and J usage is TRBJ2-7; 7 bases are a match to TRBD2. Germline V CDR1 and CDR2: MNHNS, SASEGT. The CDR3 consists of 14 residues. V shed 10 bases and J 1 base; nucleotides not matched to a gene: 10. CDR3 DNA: TGTGCCACCTCTCAAAGCGGGACTTCCTACGAGCAGTACTTC. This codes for CATSQSGTSYEQYF.

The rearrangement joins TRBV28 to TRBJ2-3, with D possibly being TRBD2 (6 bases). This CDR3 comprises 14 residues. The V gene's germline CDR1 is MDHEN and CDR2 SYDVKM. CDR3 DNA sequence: TGTGTCGTCGGTACGGGGACTAGCACAGATACGCAGTATTTT. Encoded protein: CVVGTGTSTDTQYF. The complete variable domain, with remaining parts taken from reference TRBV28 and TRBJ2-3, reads DVKVTQSSRYLVKRTGEKVFLECVQDMDHENMFWYRQDPGLGLRLIYFSYDVKMKEKGDIPEGYSVSREKKERFSLILESASTNQTSMYLCVVGTGTSTDTQYFGPGTRLTVL.

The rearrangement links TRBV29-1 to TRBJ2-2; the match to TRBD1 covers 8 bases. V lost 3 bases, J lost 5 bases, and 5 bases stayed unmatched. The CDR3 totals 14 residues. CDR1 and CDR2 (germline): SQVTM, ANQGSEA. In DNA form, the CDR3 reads TGCAGCGTTGATCGGACAGGGACGACCGGGGAGCTGTTTTTT. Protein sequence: CSVDRTGTTGELFF.

The CDR3 sequence: CASSLLIGGRNEQFF. CDR3 bases: TGTGCCAGCAGTTTGTTGATTGGTGGGAGAAATGAGCAGTTCTTC. This chain links TRBV28 with TRBJ2-1, with D perhaps TRBD2 (5 bases). Germline-derived CDR1 and CDR2 are MDHEN and SYDVKM. Trimming left V 3 bases short and J 7 bases short, with 16 bases between. The CDR3 spans 15 residues.

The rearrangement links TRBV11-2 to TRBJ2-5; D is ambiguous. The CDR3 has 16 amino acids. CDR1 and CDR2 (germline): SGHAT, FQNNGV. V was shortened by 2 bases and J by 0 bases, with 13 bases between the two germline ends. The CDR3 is CASSLRRLAHQETQYF. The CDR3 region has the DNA TGTGCCAGCAGCTTAAGAAGGTTAGCACACCAAGAGACCCAGTACTTC.

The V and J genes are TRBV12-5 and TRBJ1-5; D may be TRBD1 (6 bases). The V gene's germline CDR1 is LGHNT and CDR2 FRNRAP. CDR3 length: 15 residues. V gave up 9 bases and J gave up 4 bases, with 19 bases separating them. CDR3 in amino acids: CASSLGAGGNQPQHF. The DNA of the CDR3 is TGTGCTAGCTCACTGGGGGCGGGTGGGAATCAGCCCCAGCATTTT. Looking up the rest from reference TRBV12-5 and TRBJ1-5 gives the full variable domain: DARVTQTPRHKVTEMGQEVTMRCQPILGHNTVFWYRQTMMQGLELLAYFRNRAPLDDSGMPKDRFSAEMPDATLATLKIQPSEPRDSAVYFCASSLGAGGNQPQHFGDGTRLSIL.

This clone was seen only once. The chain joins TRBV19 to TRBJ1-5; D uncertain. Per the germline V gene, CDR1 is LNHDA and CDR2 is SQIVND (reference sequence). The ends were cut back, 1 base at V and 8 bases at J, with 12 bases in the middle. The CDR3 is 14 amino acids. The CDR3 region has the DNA TGTGCCAGTAGTATAGGCCGGGATTCTAAGCCCCAGCATTTT. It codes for CASSIGRDSKPQHF.

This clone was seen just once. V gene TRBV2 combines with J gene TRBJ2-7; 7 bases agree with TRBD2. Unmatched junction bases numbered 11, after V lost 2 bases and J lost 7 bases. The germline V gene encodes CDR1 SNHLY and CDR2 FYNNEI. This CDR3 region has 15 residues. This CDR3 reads CASSESGGFPREQYF. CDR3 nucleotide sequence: TGTGCCAGCAGTGAATCGGGAGGTTTCCCTCGGGAGCAGTACTTC.

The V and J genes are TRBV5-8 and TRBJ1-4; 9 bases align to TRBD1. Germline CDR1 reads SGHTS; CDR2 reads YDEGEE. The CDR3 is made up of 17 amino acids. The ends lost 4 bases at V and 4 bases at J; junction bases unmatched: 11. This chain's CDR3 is CASSTGTGKGYNEKLFF. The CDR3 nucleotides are TGTGCCAGCAGCACCGGGACAGGGAAGGGGTATAATGAAAAACTGTTTTTT.

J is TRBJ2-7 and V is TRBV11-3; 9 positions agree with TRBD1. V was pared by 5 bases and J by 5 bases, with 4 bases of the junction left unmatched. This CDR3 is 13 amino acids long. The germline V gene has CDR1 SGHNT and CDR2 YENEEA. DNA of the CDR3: TGTGCCAGCAGCCCCCGGGACAGGGACGAGCAGTACTTC. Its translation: CASSPRDRDEQYF.

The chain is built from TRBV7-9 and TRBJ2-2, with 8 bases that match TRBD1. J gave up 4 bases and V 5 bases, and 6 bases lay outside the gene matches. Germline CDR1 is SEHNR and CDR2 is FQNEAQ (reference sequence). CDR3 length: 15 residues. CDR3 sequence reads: CASSQQTGVTGELFF. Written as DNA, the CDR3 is TGTGCCAGCAGCCAGCAGACAGGGGTCACCGGGGAGCTGTTTTTT.

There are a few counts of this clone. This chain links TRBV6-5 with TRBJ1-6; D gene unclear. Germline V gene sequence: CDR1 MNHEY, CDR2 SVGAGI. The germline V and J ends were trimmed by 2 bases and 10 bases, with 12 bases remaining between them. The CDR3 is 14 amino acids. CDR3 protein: CASSYDGMGSPLHF. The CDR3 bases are TGTGCCAGCAGTTACGACGGGATGGGGTCACCCCTCCACTTT.

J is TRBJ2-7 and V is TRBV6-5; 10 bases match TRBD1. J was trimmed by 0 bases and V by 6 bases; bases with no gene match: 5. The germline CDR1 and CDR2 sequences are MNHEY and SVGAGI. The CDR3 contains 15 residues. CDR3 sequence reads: CASRGDRGHSYEQYF. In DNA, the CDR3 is TGTGCCAGCAGGGGGGACAGGGGCCACTCCTACGAGCAGTACTTC.

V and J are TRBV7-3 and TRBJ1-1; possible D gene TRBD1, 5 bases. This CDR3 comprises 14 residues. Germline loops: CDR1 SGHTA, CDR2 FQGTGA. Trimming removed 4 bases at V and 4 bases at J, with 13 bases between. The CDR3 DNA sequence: TGTGCCAGCAGCTCAGACGGACAAAGCACTGAAGCTTTCTTT. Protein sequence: CASSSDGQSTEAFF. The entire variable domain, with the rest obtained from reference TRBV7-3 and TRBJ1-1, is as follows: GAGVSQTPSNKVTEKGKYVELRCDPISGHTALYWYRQSLGQGPEFLIYFQGTGAADDSGLPNDRFFAVRPEGSVSTLKIQRTERGDSAVYLCASSSDGQSTEAFFGQGTRLTVV.

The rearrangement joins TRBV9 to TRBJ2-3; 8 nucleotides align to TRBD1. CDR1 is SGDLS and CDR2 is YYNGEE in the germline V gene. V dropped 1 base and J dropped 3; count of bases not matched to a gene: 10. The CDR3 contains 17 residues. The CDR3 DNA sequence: TGTGCCAGCAGCGTACGGTCAGGGGGCTATGATACAGATACGCAGTATTTT. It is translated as CASSVRSGGYDTDTQYF.

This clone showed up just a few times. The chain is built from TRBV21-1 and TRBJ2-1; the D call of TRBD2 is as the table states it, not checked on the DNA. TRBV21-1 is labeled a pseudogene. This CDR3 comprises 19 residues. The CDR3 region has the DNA TGTGCCAGCAGCAAAGCGACTAGCGGGGGTCCTCTAAACTACAATGAGCAGTTCTTC. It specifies CASSKATSGGPLNYNEQFF.